This TCR beta chain was identified in a study of cytomegalovirus exposure and HLA in healthy donors. Study-level background: Within an early data release were about 85 million unique TCRs drawn from HLA-typed donors.

Notes on this clone: No antigen is known for it.

Overall study results and limits: Analysis performed later showed TCR beta chains linked to HLA being more clonally expanded than equally common others.

V trimming: 5 bases; J trimming: 6 bases; junction bases outside the gene matches: 6. The germline V gene has CDR1 SGHTA and CDR2 FQGTGA. There are 14 residues in the CDR3. Primers included in the PCR were 60 Vbeta and 13 Jbeta primers. Method: immunoSEQ multiplex PCR; TCRdb's copy keeps in-frame clones and lacks some. The table shows over 150,000 clones, with roughly three quarters occurring only once. The clonotype was recovered from a woman aged 18-29 years in good health and CMV-seronegative. J is TRBJ2-1 and V is TRBV7-3, with 8 bases lining up with TRBD2. The sequencing sample was made of PBMCs. CDR3 bases: TGTGCCAGCAGCCTGGGACTAGTAGGCAATGAGCAGTTCTTC. Translating it yields CASSLGLVGNEQFF.